This TCR beta chain appears in the sequencing data of a study of shared clonotypes between healthy human individuals. Study-level points and caveats: The authors expected sequencing depth to affect clonotype sharing among donors.

About this clone itself: The antigen remains undetermined.

Trimming took off 4 bases at V and 5 bases at J, with 20 bases between the two ends. The germline V gene has CDR1 LGHNA and CDR2 YSLEER. This CDR3 spans 17 amino acids. The assay was immunoSEQ multiplex PCR, and TCRdb's table has in-frame clones only and misses some. The sample lists hundreds of thousands of clones; around 75% were seen once. The sequencing input was PBMCs. This sequence was found in a woman in her thirties or forties in good health. Some clones in this sample may be carry-over from other donors' samples. The chain has TRBV4-3 and TRBJ2-2; tentatively, D is TRBD2 (6 bases). The DNA of the CDR3 is TGCGCCAGCAGCCCCTTAGGAAGCGGGCCGGGGACCGGGGAGCTGTTTTTT. This codes for CASSPLGSGPGTGELFF.